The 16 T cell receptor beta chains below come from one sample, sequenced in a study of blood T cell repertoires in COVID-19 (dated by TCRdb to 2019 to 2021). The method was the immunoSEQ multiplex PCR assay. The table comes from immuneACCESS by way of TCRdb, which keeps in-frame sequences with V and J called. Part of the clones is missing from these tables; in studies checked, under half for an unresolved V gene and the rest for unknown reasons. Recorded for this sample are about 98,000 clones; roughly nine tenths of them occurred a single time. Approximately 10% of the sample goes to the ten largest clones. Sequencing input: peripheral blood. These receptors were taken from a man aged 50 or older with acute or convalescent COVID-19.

CDR3 protein: CASSQDNNNSPLHF. The CDR3 DNA reads TGTGCCAGCAGCCAAGATAACAATAATTCACCCCTCCACTTT. The genes are TRBV3-1 (or the pseudogene TRBV3-2) and TRBJ1-6; D not resolved. The CDR3 contains 14 residues. V lost 0 bases and J lost 5, with 5 bases in between. Germline V gives CDR1 LGHDT, CDR2 YNNKEL (reference sequence).

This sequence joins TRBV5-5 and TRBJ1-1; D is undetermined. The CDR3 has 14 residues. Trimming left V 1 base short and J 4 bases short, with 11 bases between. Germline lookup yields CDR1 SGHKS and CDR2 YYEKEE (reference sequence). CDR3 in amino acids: CASSLHGVATEAFF. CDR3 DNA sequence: TGTGCCAGCAGCTTGCACGGGGTGGCCACTGAAGCTTTCTTT.

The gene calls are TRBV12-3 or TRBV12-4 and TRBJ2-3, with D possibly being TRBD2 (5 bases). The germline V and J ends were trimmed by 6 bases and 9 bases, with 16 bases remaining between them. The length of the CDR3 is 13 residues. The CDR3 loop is CASRSQTTGTQYF. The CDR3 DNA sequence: TGTGCCAGCAGGTCTCAGACTACGGGGACGCAGTATTTT.

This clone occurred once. The CDR3 bases are TGCGCCAGCAGTGACGGACAGTCGCCCTACAATGAGCAGTTCTTC. This translates into CASSDGQSPYNEQFF. J is TRBJ2-1 and V is TRBV10-1; D is perhaps TRBD1 (6 bases). The CDR3 runs 15 residues. Per the germline V gene, CDR1 is WNHNN and CDR2 is SYGVQD (reference sequence). Trimming took off 3 bases at V and 2 bases at J, with 11 bases between the two ends.

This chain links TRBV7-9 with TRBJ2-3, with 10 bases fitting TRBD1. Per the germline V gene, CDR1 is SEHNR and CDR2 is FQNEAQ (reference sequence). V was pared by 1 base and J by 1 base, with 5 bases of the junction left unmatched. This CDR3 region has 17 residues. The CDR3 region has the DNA TGTGCCAGCAGCTTAGTTGAGACAGGGGGCGGCACAGATACGCAGTATTTT. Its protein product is CASSLVETGGGTDTQYF.

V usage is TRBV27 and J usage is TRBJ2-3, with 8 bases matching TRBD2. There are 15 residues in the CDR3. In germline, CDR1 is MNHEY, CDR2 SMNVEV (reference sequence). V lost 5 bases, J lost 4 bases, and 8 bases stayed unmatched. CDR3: CASSPSAGAADTQYF. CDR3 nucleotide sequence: TGTGCCAGCAGTCCATCAGCGGGAGCCGCAGATACGCAGTATTTT.

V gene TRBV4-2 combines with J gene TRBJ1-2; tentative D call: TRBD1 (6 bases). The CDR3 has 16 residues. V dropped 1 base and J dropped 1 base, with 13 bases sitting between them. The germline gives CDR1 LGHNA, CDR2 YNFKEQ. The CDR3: CASSQGARGGNYGYTF. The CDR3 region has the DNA TGTGCCAGCAGCCAAGGGGCGCGAGGGGGTAACTATGGCTACACCTTC.

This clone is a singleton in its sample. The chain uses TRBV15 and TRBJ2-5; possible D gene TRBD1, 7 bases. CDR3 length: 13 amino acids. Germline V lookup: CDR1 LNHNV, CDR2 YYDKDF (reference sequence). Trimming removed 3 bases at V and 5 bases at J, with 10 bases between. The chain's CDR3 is CATSSPGGETQYF. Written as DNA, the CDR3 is TGTGCCACCAGCAGCCCAGGGGGGGAGACCCAGTACTTC.

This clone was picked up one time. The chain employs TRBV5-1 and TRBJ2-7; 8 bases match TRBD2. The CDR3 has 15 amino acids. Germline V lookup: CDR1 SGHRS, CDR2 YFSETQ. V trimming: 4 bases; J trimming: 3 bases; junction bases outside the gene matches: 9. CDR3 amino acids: CASSLAGGTFYEQYF. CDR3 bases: TGCGCCAGCAGCCTTGCGGGAGGAACCTTCTACGAGCAGTACTTC. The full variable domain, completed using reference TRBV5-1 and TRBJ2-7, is KAGVTQTPRYLIKTRGQQVTLSCSPISGHRSVSWYQQTPGQGLQFLFEYFSETQRNKGNFPGRFSGRQFSNSRSEMNVSTLELGDSALYLCASSLAGGTFYEQYFGPGTRLTVT.

The CDR3: CASSEQGFAGELFF. The CDR3 DNA reads as TGTGCCAGCAGCGAACAGGGATTTGCCGGGGAGCTGTTTTTT. V usage is TRBV9 and J usage is TRBJ2-2, with a tentative D call TRBD1 (6 bases). Germline CDR1 and CDR2: SGDLS and YYNGEE. The CDR3 loop spans 14 amino acids. Trimming removed 3 bases from V and 6 bases from J, with 12 bases in between.

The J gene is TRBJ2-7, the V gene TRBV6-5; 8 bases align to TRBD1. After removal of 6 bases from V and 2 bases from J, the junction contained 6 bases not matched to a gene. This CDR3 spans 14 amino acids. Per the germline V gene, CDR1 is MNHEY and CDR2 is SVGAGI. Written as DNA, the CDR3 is TGTGCCAGCAGAACCACAGGGGGAGCCTACGAGCAGTACTTC. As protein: CASRTTGGAYEQYF.

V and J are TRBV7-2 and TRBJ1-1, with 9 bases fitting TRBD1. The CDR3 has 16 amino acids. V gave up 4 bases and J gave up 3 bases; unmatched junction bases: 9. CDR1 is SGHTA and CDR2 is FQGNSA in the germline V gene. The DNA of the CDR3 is TGTGCCAGCAGCTCCTCGTACAGGGGGCGAGACACTGAAGCTTTCTTT. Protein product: CASSSSYRGRDTEAFF. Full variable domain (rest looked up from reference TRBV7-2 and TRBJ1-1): GAGVSQSPSNKVTEKGKDVELRCDPISGHTALYWYRQSLGQGLEFLIYFQGNSAPDKSGLPSDRFSAERTGGSVSTLTIQRTQQEDSAVYLCASSSSYRGRDTEAFFGQGTRLTVV.

CDR3 sequence: CASSSRGTSGPNEQFF. CDR3 sequence (DNA): TGTGCCAGCAGTTCTAGGGGGACTAGCGGGCCCAATGAGCAGTTCTTC. This chain links TRBV7-3 with TRBJ2-1; the match to TRBD2 covers 12 bases. Germline V gene data show CDR1 as SGHTA and CDR2 as FQGTGA. This CDR3 contains 16 residues. V lost 6 bases and J lost 6; bases outside the gene matches: 9.

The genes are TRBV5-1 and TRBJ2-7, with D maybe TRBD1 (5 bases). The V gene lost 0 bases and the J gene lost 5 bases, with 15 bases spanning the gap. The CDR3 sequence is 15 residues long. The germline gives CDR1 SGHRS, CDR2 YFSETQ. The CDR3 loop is CASSLGDPGPHEQYF. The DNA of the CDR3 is TGCGCCAGCAGCTTGGGTGACCCAGGGCCCCACGAGCAGTACTTC.

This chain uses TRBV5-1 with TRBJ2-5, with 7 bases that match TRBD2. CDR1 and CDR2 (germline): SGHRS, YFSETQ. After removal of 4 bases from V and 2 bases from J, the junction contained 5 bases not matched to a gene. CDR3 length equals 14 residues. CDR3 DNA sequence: TGCGCCAGCAGCGGCGGGAGAAATCAAGAGACCCAGTACTTC. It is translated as CASSGGRNQETQYF.

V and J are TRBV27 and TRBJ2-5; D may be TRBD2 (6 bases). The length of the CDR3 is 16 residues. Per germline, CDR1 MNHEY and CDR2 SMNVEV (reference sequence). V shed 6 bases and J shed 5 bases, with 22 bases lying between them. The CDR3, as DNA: TGTGCCAGCAGCCGATATGGCCTGGAGGGCCAGGAGACCCAGTACTTC. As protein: CASSRYGLEGQETQYF.